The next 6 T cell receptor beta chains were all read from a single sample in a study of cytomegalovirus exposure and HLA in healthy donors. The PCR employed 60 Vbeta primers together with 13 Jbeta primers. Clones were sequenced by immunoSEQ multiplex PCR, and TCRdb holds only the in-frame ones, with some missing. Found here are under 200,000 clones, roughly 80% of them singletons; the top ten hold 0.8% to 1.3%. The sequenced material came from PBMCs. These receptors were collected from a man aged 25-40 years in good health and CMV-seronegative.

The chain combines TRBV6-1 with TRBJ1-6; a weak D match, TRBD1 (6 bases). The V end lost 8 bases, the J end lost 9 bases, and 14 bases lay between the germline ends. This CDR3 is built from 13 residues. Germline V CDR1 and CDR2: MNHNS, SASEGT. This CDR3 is CASYPEGGSPLHF. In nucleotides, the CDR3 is TGTGCCAGCTACCCCGAAGGGGGTTCACCCCTCCACTTT.

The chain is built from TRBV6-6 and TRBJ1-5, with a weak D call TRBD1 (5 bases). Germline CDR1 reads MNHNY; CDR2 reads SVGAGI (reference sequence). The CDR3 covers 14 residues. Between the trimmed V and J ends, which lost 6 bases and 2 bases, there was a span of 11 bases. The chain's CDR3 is CASRGLVGNQPQHF. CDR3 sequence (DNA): TGTGCCAGCAGGGGGCTGGTGGGCAATCAGCCCCAGCATTTT.

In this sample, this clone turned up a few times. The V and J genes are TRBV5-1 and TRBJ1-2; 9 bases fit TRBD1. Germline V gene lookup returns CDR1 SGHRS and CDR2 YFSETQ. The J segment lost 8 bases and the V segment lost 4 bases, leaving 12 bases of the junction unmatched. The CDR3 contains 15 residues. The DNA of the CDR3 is TGCGCCAGCAGCCCTGGGACAGGGCCGCTTTGGGGCTACACCTTC. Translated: CASSPGTGPLWGYTF.

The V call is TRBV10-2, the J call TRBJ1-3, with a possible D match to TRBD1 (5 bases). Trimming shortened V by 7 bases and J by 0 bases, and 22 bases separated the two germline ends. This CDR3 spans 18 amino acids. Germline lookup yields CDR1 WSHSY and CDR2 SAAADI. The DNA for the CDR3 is TGCGCCAGCACCGGGCCTGACCCCGGGGGGATCTCTGGAAACACCATATATTTT. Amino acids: CASTGPDPGGISGNTIYF.

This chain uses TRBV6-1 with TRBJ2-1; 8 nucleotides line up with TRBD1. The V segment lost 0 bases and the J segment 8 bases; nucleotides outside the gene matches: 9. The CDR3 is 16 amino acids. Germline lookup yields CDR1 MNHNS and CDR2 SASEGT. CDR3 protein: CASSEAVTGAVDEQFF. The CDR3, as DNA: TGTGCCAGCAGTGAAGCAGTGACAGGGGCGGTGGATGAGCAGTTCTTC.

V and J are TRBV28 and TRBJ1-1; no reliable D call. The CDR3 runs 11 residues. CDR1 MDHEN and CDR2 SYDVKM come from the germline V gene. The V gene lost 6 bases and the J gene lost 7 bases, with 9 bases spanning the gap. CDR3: CASRTEREAFF. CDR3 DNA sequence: TGTGCCAGCAGAACCGAGCGTGAAGCTTTCTTT.